This TCR beta chain appears in the sequencing data of a study of cytomegalovirus exposure and HLA in healthy donors. Per the germline V gene, CDR1 is SEHNR and CDR2 is FQNEAQ (reference sequence). V lost 4 bases and J lost 0; bases outside the gene matches: 7. CDR3 length equals 16 residues. The PCR contained 60 Vbeta and 13 Jbeta primers. Clones were sequenced by immunoSEQ multiplex PCR, and TCRdb holds only the in-frame ones, with some missing. The sample has 160,000 or so clones. The V call is TRBV7-9, the J call TRBJ2-7; 9 bases agree with TRBD1. This clonotype was obtained from a man aged 25 to 40 in good health and CMV-seronegative. Sample: PBMCs. The CDR3 DNA is TGTGCCAGCAGCTCAACACAGGGGGCAGCCTCCTACGAGCAGTACTTC. Its protein is CASSSTQGAASYEQYF.